This T cell receptor beta chain was identified in a study of blood T cells in healthy people across ages. Points from the study as a whole: TCR beta diversity correlated strongly with naive T cell percentage.

This clonotype was seen a few times. Its cognate antigen is unknown. A second 7 to 11 cycle PCR used barcoded and J-beta primers. A template-switch adaptor with 12 random nucleotides tagged each cDNA molecule. TCRdb reanalysed the 5' RACE reads using MiXCR and keeps one entry per CDR3 protein. The table includes about 730,000 distinct CDR3 sequences, roughly two fifths detected once. CDR3 size: 14 residues. V was pared by 7 bases and J by 0 bases, with 7 bases between. The receptor comes from a woman in her sixties or seventies in good health. The chain couples TRBV12-3 or TRBV12-4 to TRBJ2-6; D uncertain. Input material: blood. The CDR3 region is CASKESSGANVLTF. The DNA of the CDR3 is TGTGCCAGCAAGGAATCCTCTGGGGCCAACGTCCTGACTTTC.